The sample holds a few counts of the clone carrying this TCR beta chain. The antigen is not known. The CDR3 consists of 13 residues. V dropped 6 bases and J dropped 6 bases, with 13 bases sitting between them. Per germline, CDR1 SGHNT and CDR2 YYREEE (reference sequence). Using its own MiXCR run on the 5' RACE reads, TCRdb lists one record per CDR3 protein. The table records about 240,000 distinct CDR3 sequences, 6.5% to 8.5% of them present only once. The data stem from a study of T cells after yellow fever vaccination. Study findings and constraints: In FACS-sorted repertoires, abundant clonotypes from the bulk population could appear as contaminants.

The specimen comprised CD4+ T cells sorted from PBMCs, sampled 15 days after the yellow fever booster vaccination. V is TRBV5-4 and J is TRBJ2-1; D may be TRBD1 (5 bases). This receptor was identified in a man aged 25-45 years who received the YFV17D yellow fever vaccine. CDR3 bases: TGTGCCAGCACCATCCCAGGGCCCAATGAGCAGTTCTTC. Translation: CASTIPGPNEQFF. The variable domain in full, with the rest retrieved from reference TRBV5-4 and TRBJ2-1, is ETGVTQSPTHLIKTRGQQVTLRCSSQSGHNTVSWYQQALGQGPQFIFQYYREEENGRGNFPPRFSGLQFPNYSSELNVNALELDDSALYLCASTIPGPNEQFFGPGTRLTVL.